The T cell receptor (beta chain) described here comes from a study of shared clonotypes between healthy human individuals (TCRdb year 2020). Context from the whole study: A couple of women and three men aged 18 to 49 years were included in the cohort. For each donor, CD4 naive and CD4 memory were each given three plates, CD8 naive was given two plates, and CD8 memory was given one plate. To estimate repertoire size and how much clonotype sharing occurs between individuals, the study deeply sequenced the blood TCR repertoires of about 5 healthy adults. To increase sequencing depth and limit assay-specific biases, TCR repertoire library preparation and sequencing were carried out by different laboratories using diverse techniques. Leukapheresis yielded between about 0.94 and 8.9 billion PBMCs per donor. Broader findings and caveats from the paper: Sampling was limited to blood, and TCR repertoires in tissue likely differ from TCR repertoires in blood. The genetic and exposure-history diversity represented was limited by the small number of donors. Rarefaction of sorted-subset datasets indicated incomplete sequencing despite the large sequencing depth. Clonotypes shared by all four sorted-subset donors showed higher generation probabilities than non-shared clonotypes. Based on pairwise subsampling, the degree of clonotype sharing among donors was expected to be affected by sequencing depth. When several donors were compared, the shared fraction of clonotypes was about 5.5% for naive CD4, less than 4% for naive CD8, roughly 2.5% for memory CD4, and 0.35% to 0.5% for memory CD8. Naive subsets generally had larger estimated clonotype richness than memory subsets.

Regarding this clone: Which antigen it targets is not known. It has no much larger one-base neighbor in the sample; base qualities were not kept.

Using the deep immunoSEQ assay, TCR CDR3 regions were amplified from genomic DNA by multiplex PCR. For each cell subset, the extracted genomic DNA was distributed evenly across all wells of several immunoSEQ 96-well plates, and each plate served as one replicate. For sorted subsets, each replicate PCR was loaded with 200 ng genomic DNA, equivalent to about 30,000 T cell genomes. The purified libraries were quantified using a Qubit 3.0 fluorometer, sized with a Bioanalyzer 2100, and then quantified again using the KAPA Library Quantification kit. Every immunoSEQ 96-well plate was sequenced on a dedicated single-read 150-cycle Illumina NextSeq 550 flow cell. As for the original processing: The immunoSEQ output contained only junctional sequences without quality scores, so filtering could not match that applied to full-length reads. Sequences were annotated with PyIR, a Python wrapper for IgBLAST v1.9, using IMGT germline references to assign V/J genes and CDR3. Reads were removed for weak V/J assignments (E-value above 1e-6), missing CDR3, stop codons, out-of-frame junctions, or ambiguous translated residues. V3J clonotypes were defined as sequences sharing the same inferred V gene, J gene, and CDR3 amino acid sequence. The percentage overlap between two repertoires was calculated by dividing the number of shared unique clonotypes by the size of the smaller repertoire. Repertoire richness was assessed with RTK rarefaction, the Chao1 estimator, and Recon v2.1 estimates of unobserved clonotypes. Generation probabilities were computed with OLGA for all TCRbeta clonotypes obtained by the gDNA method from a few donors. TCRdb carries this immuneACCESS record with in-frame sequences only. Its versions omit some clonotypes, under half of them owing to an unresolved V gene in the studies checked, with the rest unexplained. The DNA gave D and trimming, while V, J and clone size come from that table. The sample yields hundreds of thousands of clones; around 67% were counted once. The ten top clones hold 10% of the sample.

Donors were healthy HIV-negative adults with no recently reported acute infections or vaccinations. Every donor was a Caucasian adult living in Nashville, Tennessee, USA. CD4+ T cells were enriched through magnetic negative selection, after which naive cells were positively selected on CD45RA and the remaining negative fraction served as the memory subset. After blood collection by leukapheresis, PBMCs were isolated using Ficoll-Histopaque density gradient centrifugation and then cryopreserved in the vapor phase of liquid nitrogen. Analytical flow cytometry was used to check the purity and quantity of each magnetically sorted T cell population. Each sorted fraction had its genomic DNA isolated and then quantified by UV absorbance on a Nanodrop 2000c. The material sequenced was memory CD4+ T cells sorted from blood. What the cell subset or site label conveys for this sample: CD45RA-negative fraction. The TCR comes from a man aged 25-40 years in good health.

CDR3 region: CSARNTEAFF. The DNA reads as follows: TGCAGCGCTCGGAACACTGAAGCTTTCTTT. Recombination linked TRBV29-1 to TRBJ1-1, with no reliable assignment of the D segment. Taken from the germline V gene, the CDR1 and CDR2 loops are SQVTM and ANQGSEA. The CDR3 spans 10 residues, from the cysteine through the phenylalanine. Only the CDR3 DNA stays, 30 bases, in frame from base 1. The junction shows trimming of 7 bases on V and 1 base on J, plus 4 bases between the germline ends.